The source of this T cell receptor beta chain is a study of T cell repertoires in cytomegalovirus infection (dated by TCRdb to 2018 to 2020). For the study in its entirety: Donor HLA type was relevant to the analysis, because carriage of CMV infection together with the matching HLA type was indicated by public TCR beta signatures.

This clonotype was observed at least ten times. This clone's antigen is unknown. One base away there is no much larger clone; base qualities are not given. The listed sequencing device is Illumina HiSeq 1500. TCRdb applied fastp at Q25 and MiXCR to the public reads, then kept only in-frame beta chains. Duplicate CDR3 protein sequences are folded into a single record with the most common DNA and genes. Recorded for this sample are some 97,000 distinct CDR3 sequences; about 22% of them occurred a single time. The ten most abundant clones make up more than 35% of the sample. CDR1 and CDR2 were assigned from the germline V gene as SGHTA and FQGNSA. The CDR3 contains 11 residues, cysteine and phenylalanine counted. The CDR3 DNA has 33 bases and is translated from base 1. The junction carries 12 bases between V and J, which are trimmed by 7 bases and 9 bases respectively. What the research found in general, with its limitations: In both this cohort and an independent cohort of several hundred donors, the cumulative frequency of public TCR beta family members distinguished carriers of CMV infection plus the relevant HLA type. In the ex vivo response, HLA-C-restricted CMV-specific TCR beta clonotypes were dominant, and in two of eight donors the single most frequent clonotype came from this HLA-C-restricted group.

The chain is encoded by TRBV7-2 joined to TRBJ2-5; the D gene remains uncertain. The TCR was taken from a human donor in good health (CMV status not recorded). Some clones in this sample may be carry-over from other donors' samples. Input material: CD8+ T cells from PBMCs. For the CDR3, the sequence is CASTDKRPQYF. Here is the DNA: TGTGCCAGCACCGATAAGAGACCCCAGTACTTC.